This paragraph covers one T cell receptor beta chain sequence. Its target is unknown. The sample belongs to a study of regulatory and conventional T cells in RAG deficiency. Study results and caveats: Shannon entropy was markedly lower and Simpson indices higher in RAG-deficient patients than control T-cell subsets.

Libraries were prepared by immunoSEQ multiplex PCR; TCRdb keeps only in-frame clonotypes and omits some of them. Here the sample spans around 37,000 clones, approximately 89% being singletons. The CDR3 consists of 14 residues. Looked up from germline, CDR1 is SGHRS and CDR2 is YFSETQ. The V end lost 5 bases, the J end lost 2 bases, and 13 bases lay between the germline ends. This same sample was also taken into another study, of regulatory T cells. According to that study: Primers: 52 TRBV forward and 13 TRBJ reverse.

The chain recombines TRBV5-1 with TRBJ1-2, with D possibly matching TRBD1 (6 bases). The source is a human donor in good health. Material: CD8+ T cells sorted from blood. As DNA, the CDR3 is TGCGCCAGCAGTACAGGGACTGAAAACTATGGCTACACCTTC. Protein sequence: CASSTGTENYGYTF.